A single sample gave rise to the 29 T cell receptor beta chains below, sequenced in a study of control samples from healthy donors and cancer patients. Sequencing used immunoSEQ multiplex PCR; TCRdb keeps in-frame clones, though not all of them. Of 100,000 to 150,000 clones listed, 90% are singletons. The sample comprised blood. Every receptor here comes from a middle-aged man in good health.

The chain has TRBV27 and TRBJ1-4, with no clear D. The CDR3 is made up of 12 amino acids. Trimming left V 7 bases short and J 8 bases short, with 11 bases between. The V gene's germline CDR1 is MNHEY and CDR2 SMNVEV (reference sequence). This CDR3 reads CASTNLGEKLFF. In DNA form, the CDR3 reads TGTGCCAGCACCAATCTGGGCGAAAAACTGTTTTTT.

The CDR3 nucleotides read TGTGCCACCCAGCGGGGTTCGGACACTGAAGCTTTCTTT. Encoded protein: CATQRGSDTEAFF. The chain is built from TRBV27 and TRBJ1-1; D not resolved. The ends were cut back, 10 bases at V and 3 bases at J, with 15 bases in the middle. This CDR3 region has 13 residues. Germline CDR1 and CDR2: MNHEY and SMNVEV (reference sequence).

J is TRBJ1-1 and V is TRBV10-1, with 8 bases aligning to TRBD1. Per the germline V gene, CDR1 is WNHNN and CDR2 is SYGVQD (reference sequence). There are 16 residues in the CDR3. The V gene end was trimmed by 4 bases and the J gene end by 4 bases; junction bases not matched to a gene: 11. CDR3 protein: CASSAVQGGLGTEAFF. The CDR3 DNA follows: TGCGCCAGCAGTGCTGTACAGGGGGGATTGGGCACTGAAGCTTTCTTT.

V usage is TRBV9 and J usage is TRBJ2-5; the D call may be TRBD1 or TRBD2 (5 bases each). CDR1 is SGDLS, CDR2 YYNGEE, per germline. The CDR3 contains 15 residues. V lost 3 bases and J 1 base, leaving 13 bases between the germline ends. CDR3 amino acids: CASSAHRGFQETQYF. CDR3 DNA: TGTGCCAGCAGCGCCCACCGGGGCTTCCAAGAGACCCAGTACTTC. Using reference TRBV9 and TRBJ2-5 for the parts outside the CDR3, the full variable domain is DSGVTQTPKHLITATGQRVTLRCSPRSGDLSVYWYQQSLDQGLQFLIQYYNGEERAKGNILERFSAQQFPDLHSELNLSSLELGDSALYFCASSAHRGFQETQYFGPGTRLLVL.

This clone was detected only once. The CDR3 is CASSGRTGAHSPLHF. In DNA form, the CDR3 reads TGTGCCAGTAGTGGACGGACAGGGGCTCATTCACCCCTCCACTTT. The gene calls are TRBV19 and TRBJ1-6; 9 nucleotides match TRBD1. The V gene's germline CDR1 is LNHDA and CDR2 SQIVND (reference sequence). The CDR3 length is 15 residues. Trimming took 5 bases from V and 8 from J; bases not matched to a gene: 7.

V usage is TRBV30 and J usage is TRBJ1-2; 7 nucleotides agree with TRBD1. From germline, CDR1 is GTSNPN and CDR2 SVGIG (reference sequence). The CDR3 is 13 residues long. The CDR3 DNA reads as TGTGCTTGCACAGGGGACAGCTCCTATGGCTACACCTTC. This gives the protein CACTGDSSYGYTF. Full variable domain (remainder filled in from reference TRBV30 and TRBJ1-2): SQTIHQWPATLVQPVGSPLSLECTVEGTSNPNLYWYRQAAGRGLQLLFYSVGIGQISSEVPQNLSASRPQDRQFILSSKKLLLSDSGFYLCACTGDSSYGYTFGSGTRLTVV.

The chain uses TRBV5-6 and TRBJ2-3; D gene ambiguous. This CDR3 contains 16 residues. Deletions cut 4 bases from V and 0 bases from J, with 15 bases between. Germline V gene sequence: CDR1 SGHDT, CDR2 YYEEEE. The CDR3 coding sequence is TGTGCCAGCAGCCCATCACAAAGTGCTAGCACAGATACGCAGTATTTT. Residues: CASSPSQSASTDTQYF.

The chain recombines TRBV28 with TRBJ1-6; 7 nucleotides match TRBD1. Germline V gene data show CDR1 as MDHEN and CDR2 as SYDVKM. The CDR3 length is 13 residues. V dropped 6 bases and J dropped 10; count of bases not matched to a gene: 6. DNA of the CDR3: TGTGCCAGCAGACCGACAGGGCGATCACCCCTCCACTTT. Encoded protein: CASRPTGRSPLHF.

The rearrangement uses TRBV6-5 and TRBJ1-3; D gene unclear. CDR1 MNHEY and CDR2 SVGAGI come from the germline V gene. The ends were cut back, 7 bases at V and 1 base at J, with 11 bases in the middle. The CDR3 has 14 residues. The CDR3 loop is CASKDGSSGNTIYF. CDR3 in DNA: TGTGCCAGCAAAGACGGGTCTTCTGGAAACACCATATATTTT.

The CDR3 DNA is TGTGCCAGTAGTATTTTCCACAGGGCGAACACCGGGGAGCTGTTTTTT. Encoded protein: CASSIFHRANTGELFF. This rearrangement joins TRBV19 to TRBJ2-2; TRBD1 is a possible D gene (6 bases). The germline V gene encodes CDR1 LNHDA and CDR2 SQIVND (reference sequence). The V and J ends lost 3 bases and 0 bases respectively, with 11 bases between them. The CDR3 consists of 16 residues.

This clone was counted once. This chain links TRBV5-1 with TRBJ1-1; D is possibly TRBD1 (5 bases). The length of the CDR3 is 14 residues. Trimming took off 0 bases at V and 5 bases at J, with 11 bases between the two ends. Germline CDR1 and CDR2: SGHRS and YFSETQ. The CDR3 sequence: CASSLEGVGTEAFF. CDR3 bases: TGCGCCAGCAGCTTGGAAGGGGTGGGGACTGAAGCTTTCTTT.

This rearrangement joins TRBV2 to TRBJ2-7; TRBD2 aligns across 7 bases. CDR1 is SNHLY and CDR2 is FYNNEI in the germline V gene. CDR3 length: 18 amino acids. J lost 0 bases, V lost 4 bases, and 15 bases had no gene match. DNA of the CDR3: TGTGCCAGCAGTGTCCCAACCTCTATAGCGGGTAGCTCCTACGAGCAGTACTTC. Translated: CASSVPTSIAGSSYEQYF. Using reference TRBV2 and TRBJ2-7 for the parts outside the CDR3, the full variable domain is EPEVTQTPSHQVTQMGQEVILRCVPISNHLYFYWYRQILGQKVEFLVSFYNNEISEKSEIFDDQFSVERPDGSNFTLKIRSTKLEDSAMYFCASSVPTSIAGSSYEQYFGPGTRLTVT.

The chain is built from TRBV20-1 and TRBJ1-2, with D uncertain. V lost 0 bases and J 8 bases, leaving 7 bases between the germline ends. CDR1 is DFQATT and CDR2 is SNEGSKA in the germline V gene (reference sequence). The CDR3 consists of 11 residues. Here the CDR3 reads CSARDRRGYTF. The DNA of the CDR3 is TGCAGTGCTAGAGATCGGAGGGGCTACACCTTC.

The chain joins TRBV10-2 to TRBJ2-5, with a possible D match to TRBD2 (7 bases). The germline V gene has CDR1 WSHSY and CDR2 SAAADI. This CDR3 is built from 15 residues. V shed 7 bases and J shed 0 bases, with 15 bases lying between them. This CDR3 is CASNTAGAYQETQYF. The DNA of the CDR3 is TGCGCCAGCAATACGGCGGGGGCTTACCAAGAGACCCAGTACTTC.

This clone was detected only a few times. The chain is built from TRBV6-5 and TRBJ1-1; D uncertain. Germline CDR1 is MNHEY and CDR2 is SVGAGI. This CDR3 is built from 14 residues. The ends were cut back, 7 bases at V and 1 base at J, with 13 bases in the middle. This chain's CDR3 is CASTLSQTNTEAFF. In nucleotides, the CDR3 is TGTGCCAGCACTTTATCACAGACGAACACTGAAGCTTTCTTT.

V usage is TRBV28 and J usage is TRBJ2-1; TRBD2 aligns across 9 bases. Per the germline V gene, CDR1 is MDHEN and CDR2 is SYDVKM. The trim removed 6 bases at V and 7 bases at J, leaving 7 bases unmatched. The CDR3 is 14 amino acids. The CDR3 nucleotides are TGTGCCAGCAGGGCGCCTAGCGGGGAGAATGAGCAGTTCTTC. It translates to CASRAPSGENEQFF.

Written as DNA, the CDR3 is TGTGCCAGCAGCGCGGGAGTCGATGGCTACACCTTC. Translation gives CASSAGVDGYTF. The chain carries TRBV9 and TRBJ1-2; D ambiguous. Trimming took off 3 bases at V and 6 bases at J, with 9 bases between the two ends. The germline V gene encodes CDR1 SGDLS and CDR2 YYNGEE. The CDR3 extends over 12 amino acids.

This clone has a handful of counts. This chain joins TRBV2 and TRBJ1-2; a weak D match, TRBD1 (6 bases). CDR3 length equals 13 residues. The V end was cut by 3 bases, the J end by 8 bases, with 13 bases between. The germline CDR1 and CDR2 sequences are SNHLY and FYNNEI. In DNA, the CDR3 is TGTGCCAGCAGTGATACAGGGACACGAGGCTACACCTTC. Its protein is CASSDTGTRGYTF.

The chain carries TRBV14 and TRBJ2-7; D is perhaps TRBD2 (5 bases). This CDR3 is built from 16 residues. Trimming shortened V by 1 base and J by 1 base, and 14 bases separated the two germline ends. CDR1 and CDR2 from the germline V gene are SGHDN and FVKESK. The CDR3 loop reads CASSQVGRGFSYEQYF. The CDR3 DNA is TGTGCCAGCAGCCAAGTCGGTCGCGGGTTTTCCTACGAGCAGTACTTC.

The J gene is TRBJ2-5, the V gene TRBV12-3 or TRBV12-4; TRBD1 is a possible D gene (6 bases). Trimming removed 3 bases at V and 4 bases at J, with 6 bases between. CDR3 length: 12 amino acids. The CDR3 DNA sequence: TGTGCCAGCAGTTTCAGGGGAGAGACCCAGTACTTC. It yields the protein CASSFRGETQYF.

The rearrangement joins TRBV6-2 or TRBV6-3 to TRBJ2-2; D may be TRBD1 (5 bases). The CDR3 spans 13 residues. V shed 4 bases and J shed 9 bases, with 12 bases lying between them. Germline values: CDR1 MNHEY, CDR2 SVGEGT. The CDR3 loop reads CASSSDSGWELFF. In DNA, the CDR3 is TGTGCCAGCAGTTCCGACAGTGGGTGGGAGCTGTTTTTT.

This rearrangement joins TRBV5-1 to TRBJ2-5; tentatively, D is TRBD1 (6 bases). Germline assignment: CDR1 SGHRS and CDR2 YFSETQ. The CDR3 totals 16 residues. Trimming removed 4 bases from V and 4 bases from J, with 20 bases in between. The CDR3 loop reads CASSPNRAQLGETQYF. Written as DNA, the CDR3 is TGCGCCAGCAGCCCGAACAGGGCCCAGTTGGGAGAGACCCAGTACTTC.

Comments on this clone: Compared with germline, one end of the junction differs, possibly owing to a read error. The sample has other DNA sequences that encode this CDR3 too. V is TRBV7-7 and J is TRBJ2-3, with a tentative D call TRBD2 (6 bases). Germline loops: CDR1 SSHAT, CDR2 FNYEAQ (reference sequence). The CDR3 is 15 residues long. The CDR3 is CASSLGRGGTDTQYF. CDR3 in DNA: TGTGCTAGCAGCTTAGGGCGTGGGGGGACAGATACGCAGTATTTT.

This chain uses TRBV5-4 with TRBJ1-2, with D possibly matching TRBD1 (6 bases). The CDR3 spans 16 residues. Germline CDR1 SGHNT, CDR2 YYREEE (reference sequence). The V end was cut by 4 bases, the J end by 6 bases, with 22 bases between. CDR3: CASSVPQGDGRDGYTF. The CDR3 DNA sequence: TGTGCCAGCAGCGTACCACAGGGAGACGGTAGGGATGGCTACACCTTC.

The V and J genes are TRBV5-1 and TRBJ1-5, with a weak D call TRBD1 (5 bases). From germline, CDR1 is SGHRS and CDR2 YFSETQ. This CDR3 spans 14 amino acids. Trimming removed 4 bases from V and 5 bases from J, with 13 bases in between. CDR3 in DNA: TGCGCCAGCAGCCCTATGGGGGGGGATCAGCCCCAGCATTTT. Residues: CASSPMGGDQPQHF.

The chain employs TRBV11-2 and TRBJ2-1; D uncertain. From germline, CDR1 is SGHAT and CDR2 FQNNGV. V shed 5 bases and J shed 2 bases, with 10 bases lying between them. The CDR3 runs 14 residues. This CDR3 is CASSGRMTYNEQFF. DNA for the CDR3: TGTGCCAGCAGCGGGCGTATGACCTACAATGAGCAGTTCTTC.

V and J are TRBV12-3 or TRBV12-4 and TRBJ2-3; 11 nucleotides agree with TRBD2. This CDR3 has 12 amino acids. V gave up 6 bases and J gave up 8 bases; unmatched junction bases: 1. The CDR3 reads CASRGLAGTQYF. The CDR3 DNA follows: TGTGCCAGCAGAGGACTAGCGGGTACGCAGTATTTT.

The table lists this clone with a count of one. The J gene is TRBJ1-4, the V gene TRBV18; perhaps TRBD1 as D (5 bases). The CDR3 contains 16 residues. CDR1 is KGHSH and CDR2 is LQKENI in the germline V gene. V shed 5 bases and J shed 4 bases, with 17 bases lying between them. The CDR3 DNA is TGTGCCAGCTCAGCAACCAACGGGGCCGTTAATGAAAAACTGTTTTTT. Translating it yields CASSATNGAVNEKLFF.

The gene calls are TRBV15 and TRBJ1-6; D is uncertain. This CDR3 contains 18 residues. Germline loops: CDR1 LNHNV, CDR2 YYDKDF (reference sequence). V was cut by 1 base and J by 5 bases, with 18 bases left in between. CDR3: CATSRGPIRGMHNSPLHF. CDR3 DNA sequence: TGTGCCACCAGCAGAGGTCCAATCAGAGGCATGCATAATTCACCCCTCCACTTT.